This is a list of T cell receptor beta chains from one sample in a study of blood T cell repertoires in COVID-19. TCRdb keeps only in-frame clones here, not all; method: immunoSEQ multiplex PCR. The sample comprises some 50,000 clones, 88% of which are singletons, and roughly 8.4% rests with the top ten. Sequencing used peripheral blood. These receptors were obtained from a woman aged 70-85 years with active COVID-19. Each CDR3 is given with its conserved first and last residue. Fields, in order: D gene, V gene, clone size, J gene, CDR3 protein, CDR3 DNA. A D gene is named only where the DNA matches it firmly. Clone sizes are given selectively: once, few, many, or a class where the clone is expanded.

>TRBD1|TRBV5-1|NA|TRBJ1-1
CASSLGQGEAFF
TGCGCCAGCAGCCTCGGACAGGGGGAAGCTTTCTTT
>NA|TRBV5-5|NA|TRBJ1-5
CASSFAAGPGNNQPQHF
TGTGCCAGCAGCTTTGCGGCAGGGCCTGGGAATAATCAGCCCCAGCATTTT
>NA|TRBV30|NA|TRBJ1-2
CAWSIGGHYGYTF
TGTGCCTGGAGTATCGGCGGTCACTATGGCTACACCTTC
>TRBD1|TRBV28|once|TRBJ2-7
CASSPGTGGYEQYF
TGTGCCAGCAGCCCGGGGACAGGGGGGTACGAGCAGTACTTC
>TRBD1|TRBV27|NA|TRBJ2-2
CASSTGTDGTGELFF
TGTGCCAGCAGTACCGGGACAGATGGGACCGGGGAGCTGTTTTTT
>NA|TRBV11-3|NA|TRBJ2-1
CASSLGGAKNNEQFF
TGTGCCAGCAGCTTAGGAGGCGCAAAAAACAATGAGCAGTTCTTC
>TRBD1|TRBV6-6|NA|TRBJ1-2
CASSSGRGELGYTF
TGTGCCAGCAGTTCGGGCAGGGGGGAACTTGGCTACACCTTC
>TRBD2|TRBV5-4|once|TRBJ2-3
CASSLVPAGSTDTQYF
TGTGCCAGCAGCTTGGTTCCAGCGGGGAGCACAGATACGCAGTATTTT
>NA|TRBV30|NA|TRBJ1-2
CAWTPGGGNYGYTF
TGTGCCTGGACCCCCGGGGGGGGAAACTATGGCTACACCTTC
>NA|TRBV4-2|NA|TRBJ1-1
CASIPDTGNTEAFF
TGTGCCAGCATACCCGACACAGGGAACACTGAAGCTTTCTTT
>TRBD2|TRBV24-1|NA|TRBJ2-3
CATSDYRASGYTQYF
TGTGCCACCAGTGATTATAGGGCTAGCGGATATACGCAGTATTTT
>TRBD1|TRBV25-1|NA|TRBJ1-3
CASSAGGAGTIYF
TGTGCCAGCAGTGCAGGGGGCGCGGGCACCATATATTTT
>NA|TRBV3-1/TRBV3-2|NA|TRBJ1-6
CASSLRVDNSPLHF
TGTGCCAGCAGCCTCAGGGTAGATAATTCACCCCTCCACTTT
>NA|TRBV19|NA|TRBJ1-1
CASSVGVWNTEAFF
TGTGCCAGTAGTGTCGGGGTTTGGAACACTGAAGCTTTCTTT
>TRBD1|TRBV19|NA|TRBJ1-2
CASSLQGAGANYGYTF
TGTGCCAGTAGTCTACAGGGGGCTGGAGCTAACTATGGCTACACCTTC
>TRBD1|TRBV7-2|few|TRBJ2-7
CASSQRAGGSVEQYF
TGTGCCAGCAGCCAAAGGGCAGGGGGTTCGGTCGAGCAGTACTTC
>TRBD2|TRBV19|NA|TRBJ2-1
CASSQLGLAGNNEQFF
TGTGCCAGTAGCCAACTCGGACTAGCGGGTAACAATGAGCAGTTCTTC
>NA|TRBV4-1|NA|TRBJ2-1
CASSPLLAQYNEQFF
TGCGCCAGCAGCCCCTTACTAGCCCAGTACAATGAGCAGTTCTTC
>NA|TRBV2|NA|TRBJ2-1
CASTEEAEQFF
TGTGCCAGCACCGAGGAGGCCGAGCAGTTCTTC
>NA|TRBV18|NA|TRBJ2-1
CASSPSRETYNEQFF
TGTGCCAGCTCACCCTCGAGGGAAACCTACAATGAGCAGTTCTTC
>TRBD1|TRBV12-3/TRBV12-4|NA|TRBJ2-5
CASSLGQQETQYF
TGTGCCAGCAGTTTGGGACAGCAAGAGACCCAGTACTTC
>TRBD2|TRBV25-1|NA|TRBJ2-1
CASSFGGVFSSYNEQFF
TGTGCCAGCAGTTTCGGGGGGGTTTTTAGCTCCTACAATGAGCAGTTCTTC
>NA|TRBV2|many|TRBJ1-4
CASSEGPRGKGRGEKLFF
TGTGCCAGCAGTGAAGGCCCCCGGGGGAAGGGACGGGGTGAAAAACTGTTTTTT
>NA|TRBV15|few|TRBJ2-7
CATSRSVRDPRYEQYF
TGTGCCACCAGCAGATCGGTGCGGGACCCACGCTACGAGCAGTACTTC
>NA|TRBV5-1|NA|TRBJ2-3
CASSPGQGGDTQYF
TGCGCCAGCAGCCCTGGACAGGGAGGGGATACGCAGTATTTT
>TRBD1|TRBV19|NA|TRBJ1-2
CASSIQGDDPSDGYTF
TGTGCCAGTAGTATCCAGGGGGATGATCCATCGGATGGCTACACCTTC
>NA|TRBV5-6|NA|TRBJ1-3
CASSAGFSGNTIYF
TGTGCCAGCAGCGCAGGGTTCTCTGGAAACACCATATATTTT
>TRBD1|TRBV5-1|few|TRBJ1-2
CASSSEGAAVYGYTF
TGCGCCAGCAGCTCGGAGGGGGCGGCGGTCTATGGCTACACCTTC